These 8 T cell receptor beta chains were sequenced from one sample in a study of regulatory T cells in long-lasting Graves disease. The time point here: newly diagnosed GD, antithyroid drugs for less than 3 months. Extracted RNA from PBMCs served as the source of the TCR library. With iRepertoire HTBI primers and Arm-PCR of CDR3 regions, TCR beta libraries were built. TCRdb reanalysed the multiplex PCR reads using MiXCR and keeps one entry per CDR3 protein. The sample comprises some 250,000 distinct CDR3 sequences, roughly 21% of which are singletons, and around 14% rests with the top ten. The sequenced sample was peripheral blood mononuclear cells (PBMCs), obtained at new diagnosis, from a patient treated with antithyroid drugs. Receptors were obtained from a female donor with Graves disease.

This clonotype appeared many times. J is TRBJ2-7 and V is TRBV10-3; TRBD1 matches at 7 bases. The germline CDR1 and CDR2 sequences are ENHRY and SYGVKD. V shed 8 bases and J 3 bases; nucleotides not matched to a gene: 10. CDR3 size: 14 residues. The CDR3 loop reads CAISRGTADYEQYF. The CDR3 DNA is TGTGCCATCTCTCGTGGGACAGCAGACTACGAGCAGTACTTC.

There are many counts of this clonotype. This chain connects TRBV7-9 to TRBJ1-1, with TRBD1 matching 7 bases. Germline values: CDR1 SEHNR, CDR2 FQNEAQ (reference sequence). J was trimmed by 3 bases and V by 6 bases; bases with no gene match: 10. The CDR3 is made up of 15 amino acids. The CDR3 loop reads CASRVSGQGDTEAFF. The CDR3, as DNA: TGTGCCAGCAGAGTATCGGGGCAGGGGGACACTGAAGCTTTCTTT.

This clonotype has at least ten counts. V usage is TRBV24-1 and J usage is TRBJ2-7; D is uncertain. Trimming took off 3 bases at V and 7 bases at J, with 9 bases between the two ends. The germline V gene has CDR1 KGHDR and CDR2 SFDVKD. The CDR3 totals 12 residues. DNA of the CDR3: TGTGCCACCAGTGATGGGTTGGCGGAGCAGTACTTC. It is translated as CATSDGLAEQYF.

As concerns this clonotype: No conserved phenylalanine or tryptophan is present at the end of the CDR3, so a read error is the likely explanation. The V gene is TRBV28, the J gene TRBJ1-5; 8 nucleotides align to TRBD1. There are 14 residues in the CDR3. Losses at the gene ends were 5 bases for V and 6 bases for J; bases not matched to a gene: 6. Germline V gene data show CDR1 as MDHEN and CDR2 as SYDVKM. For the CDR3, the DNA is TGTGCCAGCAGTGCAGGGGGCGATGGTCAGCCCCAGCATCCT. Its protein is CASSAGGDGQPQHP.

This clonotype was seen only a few times. The chain has TRBV19 and TRBJ1-5; D gene ambiguous. CDR3 size: 14 residues. V was pared by 3 bases and J by 4 bases, with 10 bases between. Germline assignment: CDR1 LNHDA and CDR2 SQIVND (reference sequence). The CDR3 DNA sequence: TGTGCCAGTAGTATTACCGACACTAATCAGCCCCAGCATTTT. Encoded protein: CASSITDTNQPQHF.

This clonotype was detected many times. This chain connects TRBV6-1 to TRBJ2-3; D gene uncertain. The CDR3 has 13 residues. Germline V gives CDR1 MNHNS, CDR2 SASEGT. Between the trimmed V and J ends, which lost 9 bases and 4 bases, there was a span of 14 bases. CDR3 residues: CASVQSGADTQYF. The CDR3 DNA is TGTGCCAGTGTCCAGTCCGGTGCAGATACGCAGTATTTT.

The chain recombines TRBV6-1 with TRBJ1-5; the D is unclear. V lost 7 bases and J lost 7, with 11 bases in between. The CDR3 runs 12 residues. Germline loops: CDR1 MNHNS, CDR2 SASEGT. The CDR3 DNA reads as TGTGCCAGCACCAACTTGGGCCAGCCCCAGCATTTT. It encodes CASTNLGQPQHF.

This clonotype occurred many times. This chain uses TRBV18 with TRBJ2-5, with TRBD1 identical over 11 bases. Germline trimming cut 4 bases from V and 1 base from J; bases unmatched to any gene: 5. The germline V gene has CDR1 KGHSH and CDR2 LQKENI. There are 16 residues in the CDR3. CDR3 sequence: CASSRGQGATQETQYF. CDR3 coding DNA: TGTGCCAGCTCACGCGGACAGGGGGCGACCCAAGAGACCCAGTACTTC.